This passage covers 8 T cell receptor beta chains from one sample sequenced in a study of type 1 and type 2 diabetes patients (dated by TCRdb to the mid-2010s). The data were produced on an Illumina MiSeq. Genomic DNA from sorted T cell subsets was used as template for TCRbeta CDR3 amplification. The TCRbeta CDR3 region was amplified by multiplex PCR using 30 forward and 13 reverse primers. In TCRdb, the public reads were trimmed at Q25 with fastp and aligned with MiXCR, with productive beta chains retained. Under each unique CDR3 protein, matching rows form one entry showing the most common genes and DNA. This sample holds some 250,000 distinct CDR3 sequences; around 47% were observed only once. Of the sample, roughly 13% is held by the ten largest clones. Material for sequencing was peripheral blood mononuclear cells (PBMCs). These receptors originate from a man between 18 and 35 years old with type 2 diabetes.

This clonotype occurred once. The chain carries TRBV12-3 or TRBV12-4 and TRBJ1-1; D gene unclear. Trimming stripped 2 bases from V and 0 bases from J, with 7 bases between. This CDR3 has 14 residues. The CDR3 spells CASSLWQMNTEAFF. CDR3 nucleotide sequence: TGTGCCAGCAGTTTATGGCAAATGAACACTGAAGCTTTCTTT.

The genes are TRBV6-1 and TRBJ2-7; D gene unclear. CDR1 and CDR2 (germline): MNHNS, SASEGT. This CDR3 region has 12 residues. The V end lost 4 bases, the J end lost 2 bases, and 6 bases lay between the germline ends. For the CDR3, the DNA is TGTGCCAGCAGTGTTTATGCCTACGAGCAGTACTTC. This codes for CASSVYAYEQYF.

V gene TRBV13 combines with J gene TRBJ2-7; D is uncertain. V was pared by 3 bases and J by 6 bases, with 12 bases between. Germline values: CDR1 PRHDT, CDR2 FYEKMQ (reference sequence). The CDR3 consists of 13 residues. CDR3 loop: CASSFEAEREQYF. In DNA form, the CDR3 reads TGTGCCAGCAGCTTTGAGGCAGAGCGCGAGCAGTACTTC.

This rearrangement joins TRBV29-1 to TRBJ1-2; 9 bases line up with TRBD1. Germline CDR1 and CDR2: SQVTM and ANQGSEA. The CDR3 is 15 residues long. CDR3 in amino acids: CSAREGDRVAYGYTF. In nucleotides, the CDR3 is TGCAGTGCTAGAGAGGGGGACAGGGTCGCCTATGGCTACACCTTC. Variable domain in full (rest from reference TRBV29-1 and TRBJ1-2): SAVISQKPSRDICQRGTSLTIQCQVDSQVTMMFWYRQQPGQSLTLIATANQGSEATYESGFVIDKFPISRPNLTFSTLTVSNMSPEDSSIYLCSAREGDRVAYGYTFGSGTRLTVV.

The chain uses TRBV7-8 and TRBJ2-3; perhaps TRBD2 as D (6 bases). V lost 1 base, J lost 0 bases, and 8 bases lay in between. Per germline, CDR1 SGHVS and CDR2 FQNEAQ. The CDR3 has 15 amino acids. CDR3 residues: CASSLGRGSTDTQYF. The CDR3 DNA reads TGTGCCAGCAGCTTAGGCCGGGGGAGCACAGATACGCAGTATTTT.

The V and J genes are TRBV10-3 and TRBJ1-2, with a possible D match to TRBD1 (6 bases). There are 13 residues in the CDR3. V lost 9 bases and J lost 5, with 16 bases in between. Germline loops: CDR1 ENHRY, CDR2 SYGVKD. CDR3 amino acids: CAINQGNIYGYTF. The CDR3 nucleotides read TGTGCCATAAATCAGGGGAATATTTATGGCTACACCTTC.

In the case of this clonotype: A much larger clonotype is one base distant, so this may be a read error. The V and J genes are TRBV25-1 and TRBJ2-3; D is unresolved. Trimming left V 3 bases short and J 4 bases short, with 8 bases between. The length of the CDR3 is 13 residues. Looked up from germline, CDR1 is MGHDK and CDR2 is SYGVNS. This chain's CDR3 is CASSDFRADTQYF. DNA for the CDR3: TGTGCCAGCAGTGATTTTAGGGCAGATACGCAGTATTTT.

The chain recombines TRBV24-1 with TRBJ2-7; tentatively, D is TRBD1 (6 bases). CDR3 length: 13 amino acids. Germline V CDR1 and CDR2: KGHDR, SFDVKD. Trimming left V 2 bases short and J 6 bases short, with 10 bases between. CDR3 loop: CATSDSGQTEQYF. CDR3 DNA sequence: TGTGCCACCAGTGATTCTGGACAGACCGAGCAGTACTTC.